The 24 T cell receptor beta chains reported below all come from one sample, sequenced in a study of control samples from healthy donors and cancer patients. Using immunoSEQ multiplex PCR, the repertoire was profiled, and TCRdb retains in-frame clones only, with some absent. Of roughly 130,000 clones listed, approximately 91% were seen once; the top ten hold about 3.4%. The sequenced material came from blood. The receptors here all came from a man aged 45-65 years in good health.

V usage is TRBV10-1 and J usage is TRBJ2-3; 9 positions agree with TRBD1. CDR1 and CDR2 (germline): WNHNN, SYGVQD (reference sequence). Germline trimming cut 1 base from V and 10 bases from J; bases unmatched to any gene: 24. This CDR3 has 20 amino acids. DNA of the CDR3: TGCGCCAGCAGTGAGTTACAGGGCCGGGGACAGGGCCCTGCACAGATGGCGCAGTATTTT. Amino acid sequence: CASSELQGRGQGPAQMAQYF.

The chain combines TRBV19 with TRBJ1-5, with 9 bases fitting TRBD1. Germline lookup yields CDR1 LNHDA and CDR2 SQIVND (reference sequence). The V and J ends lost 7 bases and 0 bases, in that order; junction bases with no gene match: 16. This CDR3 contains 19 residues. Here the CDR3 reads CASIKTGTGRGNSNQPQHF. The CDR3 DNA follows: TGTGCCAGTATTAAAACCGGGACAGGGAGAGGAAATAGCAATCAGCCCCAGCATTTT.

This clone was seen a single time. The same CDR3 also results from other DNA sequences found in this sample. V and J are TRBV19 and TRBJ2-7, with TRBD1 matching over 7 bases. Germline CDR1 is LNHDA and CDR2 is SQIVND (reference sequence). The CDR3 runs to 14 residues. V lost 1 base, J lost 1 base, and 1 base stayed unmatched. CDR3 loop: CASSIGTGSYEQYF. CDR3 in DNA: TGTGCCAGTAGTATAGGGACAGGATCCTACGAGCAGTACTTC. Together with reference TRBV19 and TRBJ2-7, the CDR3 gives the full variable domain: DGGITQSPKYLFRKEGQNVTLSCEQNLNHDAMYWYRQDPGQGLRLIYYSQIVNDFQKGDIAEGYSVSREKKESFPLTVTSAQKNPTAFYLCASSIGTGSYEQYFGPGTRLTVT.

CDR3 in DNA: TGTGCCAGCAGTTTGGGTGAGGCCACTGAAGCTTTCTTT. It yields the protein CASSLGEATEAFF. The chain uses TRBV12-3 or TRBV12-4 and TRBJ1-1; no firm D call. The CDR3 covers 13 residues. V lost 3 bases to trimming and J lost 4 bases, with 9 bases between them.

This chain connects TRBV6-6 to TRBJ2-1; TRBD2 is a possible D gene (7 bases). Per germline, CDR1 MNHNY and CDR2 SVGAGI (reference sequence). Trimming took off 7 bases at V and 7 bases at J, with 17 bases between the two ends. This CDR3 contains 14 residues. This CDR3 is CASNRRGAGNEQFF. CDR3 nucleotides: TGTGCCAGCAACCGCCGGGGGGCAGGAAATGAGCAGTTCTTC.

The rearrangement uses TRBV24-1 and TRBJ2-5; a weak D match, TRBD1 (5 bases). CDR3 length equals 15 residues. Deletions cut 4 bases from V and 2 bases from J, with 13 bases between. CDR1 is KGHDR, CDR2 SFDVKD, per germline. CDR3 loop: CATSDPGAIQETQYF. In DNA, the CDR3 is TGTGCCACCAGTGACCCTGGGGCCATTCAAGAGACCCAGTACTTC.

The rearrangement joins TRBV5-8 to TRBJ2-7, with D uncertain. This CDR3 spans 15 amino acids. Germline assignment: CDR1 SGHTS and CDR2 YDEGEE. Trimming pared 4 bases from V and 1 base from J, leaving 15 bases between. This CDR3 is CASSPSSDRSYEQYF. DNA for the CDR3: TGTGCCAGCAGCCCGTCATCGGACCGATCCTACGAGCAGTACTTC.

The chain has TRBV6-1 and TRBJ1-5; the D is unclear. Trimming removed 1 base from V and 2 bases from J, with 9 bases in between. Germline V gene sequence: CDR1 MNHNS, CDR2 SASEGT. The CDR3 spans 15 residues. The CDR3 coding sequence is TGTGCCAGCAGTGAAGGGACTACAGGCAATCAGCCCCAGCATTTT. Its protein product is CASSEGTTGNQPQHF.

V and J are TRBV10-3 and TRBJ1-2; TRBD1 is a possible D gene (6 bases). CDR3 length: 15 residues. CDR1 and CDR2 (germline): ENHRY, SYGVKD. The V end lost 6 bases, the J end lost 2 bases, and 16 bases lay between the germline ends. CDR3 bases: TGTGCCATCAGGGGGGCAGTGTCAGTCAACTATGGCTACACCTTC. Amino acids: CAIRGAVSVNYGYTF.

The gene calls are TRBV23-1 and TRBJ2-7; tentatively, D is TRBD1 or TRBD2 (5 bases each). TRBV23-1 is known as an ORF, though its function is uncertain. Trimming took off 3 bases at V and 2 bases at J, with 11 bases between the two ends. This CDR3 is built from 14 residues. CDR3 in DNA: TGCGCCAGCAGTCACAGGGACGGAGCCTACGAGCAGTACTTC. This encodes CASSHRDGAYEQYF.

The V and J genes are TRBV10-3 and TRBJ2-7, with D possibly TRBD1 on 6 matching bases. Germline CDR1 and CDR2: ENHRY and SYGVKD. The CDR3 length is 13 residues. Trimming removed 2 bases from V and 7 bases from J, with 12 bases in between. CDR3 protein: CAISEIQGLEQYF. In nucleotides, the CDR3 is TGTGCCATCAGTGAGATACAGGGTCTAGAGCAGTACTTC.

This chain uses TRBV4-1 with TRBJ2-3, with TRBD2 matching over 9 bases. Germline assignment: CDR1 MGHRA and CDR2 YSYEKL. This CDR3 has 16 residues. Germline trimming cut 4 bases from V and 3 bases from J; bases unmatched to any gene: 8. The CDR3 coding sequence is TGCGCCAGCAGCCGGGCGGGGGGGCGATTAACAGATACGCAGTATTTT. Amino acid sequence: CASSRAGGRLTDTQYF.

The rearrangement uses TRBV19 and TRBJ1-5; D is ambiguous. The V end lost 2 bases, the J end lost 1 base, and 12 bases lay between the germline ends. Germline loops: CDR1 LNHDA, CDR2 SQIVND (reference sequence). The CDR3 has 16 amino acids. Here the CDR3 reads CASSISFGRSNQPQHF. The CDR3 DNA follows: TGTGCCAGTAGTATAAGTTTCGGCAGGAGCAATCAGCCCCAGCATTTT.

The V and J genes are TRBV9 and TRBJ2-2; TRBD2 agrees at 12 bases. The CDR3 contains 18 residues. Germline V gene lookup returns CDR1 SGDLS and CDR2 YYNGEE. Trimming cost V 1 base and J 1 base; bases outside gene matches: 5. The CDR3 protein is CASSVTRTSGMNTGELFF. The CDR3, as DNA: TGTGCCAGCAGCGTAACCAGGACTAGCGGGATGAACACCGGGGAGCTGTTTTTT. Complete variable domain (other parts from reference TRBV9 and TRBJ2-2): DSGVTQTPKHLITATGQRVTLRCSPRSGDLSVYWYQQSLDQGLQFLIQYYNGEERAKGNILERFSAQQFPDLHSELNLSSLELGDSALYFCASSVTRTSGMNTGELFFGEGSRLTVL.

The chain combines TRBV5-4 with TRBJ2-4; 8 bases agree with TRBD1. Germline V gene sequence: CDR1 SGHNT, CDR2 YYREEE (reference sequence). The length of the CDR3 is 14 residues. The J segment lost 10 bases and the V segment lost 4 bases, leaving 10 bases of the junction unmatched. DNA for the CDR3: TGTGCCAGCAGCCGCAGGGGGCGCCAAGAAATTCAGTACTTC. Translation gives CASSRRGRQEIQYF.

The chain links TRBV11-2 to TRBJ1-6, with D possibly being TRBD1 (5 bases). The CDR3 is 14 residues long. Germline lookup yields CDR1 SGHAT and CDR2 FQNNGV. V gave up 6 bases and J gave up 6 bases, with 12 bases separating them. The CDR3 bases are TGTGCCAGCAGTTTTTCGGGGGGTAATTCACCCCTCCACTTT. It encodes CASSFSGGNSPLHF.

This chain links TRBV18 with TRBJ2-3, with D possibly TRBD2 on 6 matching bases. The V end lost 8 bases, the J end lost 0 bases, and 9 bases lay between the germline ends. The germline CDR1 and CDR2 sequences are KGHSH and LQKENI. This CDR3 spans 13 amino acids. The CDR3 nucleotides are TGTGCCAGCCGCGCGGGGAGCACAGATACGCAGTATTTT. This sequence encodes CASRAGSTDTQYF.

The chain uses TRBV19 and TRBJ1-2, with D possibly TRBD1 on 5 matching bases. Trimming took off 2 bases at V and 2 bases at J, with 15 bases between the two ends. This CDR3 is built from 16 residues. Germline V gene lookup returns CDR1 LNHDA and CDR2 SQIVND (reference sequence). The CDR3 DNA reads as TGTGCCAGTAGTATACTGGGGGGGACGGCGAACTATGGCTACACCTTC. Encoded protein: CASSILGGTANYGYTF.

V is TRBV11-3 and J is TRBJ2-7; D gene ambiguous. Trimming stripped 2 bases from V and 1 base from J, with 6 bases between. CDR3 length: 13 amino acids. From germline, CDR1 is SGHNT and CDR2 YENEEA. The CDR3 is CASSLRLSYEQYF. The CDR3 coding sequence is TGTGCCAGCAGCTTAAGGCTATCCTACGAGCAGTACTTC.

This CDR3 reads CSVGDGGGTQYF. The CDR3, as DNA: TGCAGCGTTGGCGACGGGGGCGGTACGCAGTATTTT. The chain is built from TRBV29-1 and TRBJ2-3; either TRBD1 or TRBD2 may supply D (6 bases each). The V end was cut by 4 bases, the J end by 8 bases, with 13 bases between. Germline values: CDR1 SQVTM, CDR2 ANQGSEA. This CDR3 has 12 residues.

The CDR3, as DNA: TGTGCCAGTAGTGAACAGGGCTCCCCACTTCACGAGCAGTACTTC. Amino acids: CASSEQGSPLHEQYF. The V call is TRBV19, the J call TRBJ2-7; D might be TRBD1 (6 bases). With 5 bases removed from V and 5 bases from J, the gap between germline ends came to 19 bases. The CDR3 extends over 15 amino acids. Germline V gene lookup returns CDR1 LNHDA and CDR2 SQIVND (reference sequence).

This chain connects TRBV5-4 to TRBJ1-1; 7 nucleotides align to TRBD1. From germline, CDR1 is SGHNT and CDR2 YYREEE (reference sequence). The V segment lost 0 bases and the J segment 0 bases; nucleotides outside the gene matches: 5. This CDR3 region has 16 residues. CDR3 amino acids: CASSLATGALNTEAFF. DNA for the CDR3: TGTGCCAGCAGCTTGGCTACAGGGGCCTTGAACACTGAAGCTTTCTTT.

The gene calls are TRBV3-1 (or the pseudogene TRBV3-2) and TRBJ2-6; TRBD1 is a possible D gene (5 bases). V was cut by 0 bases and J by 0 bases, with 15 bases left in between. The germline gives CDR1 LGHDT, CDR2 YNNKEL (reference sequence). The CDR3 is 19 residues long. The CDR3 sequence: CASSQDRLKGNSGANVLTF. The CDR3 coding sequence is TGTGCCAGCAGCCAAGATCGTCTTAAGGGGAACTCTGGGGCCAACGTCCTGACTTTC.

This clone was picked up one time. The rearrangement links TRBV6-6 to TRBJ2-7; the match to TRBD2 covers 7 bases. This CDR3 contains 16 residues. J gave up 0 bases and V 2 bases, and 7 bases lay outside the gene matches. Germline V gives CDR1 MNHNY, CDR2 SVGAGI (reference sequence). The CDR3 DNA reads TGTGCCAGCAGTTACGGGCCTAGCGGAAGCTCCTACGAGCAGTACTTC. Its translation is CASSYGPSGSSYEQYF.